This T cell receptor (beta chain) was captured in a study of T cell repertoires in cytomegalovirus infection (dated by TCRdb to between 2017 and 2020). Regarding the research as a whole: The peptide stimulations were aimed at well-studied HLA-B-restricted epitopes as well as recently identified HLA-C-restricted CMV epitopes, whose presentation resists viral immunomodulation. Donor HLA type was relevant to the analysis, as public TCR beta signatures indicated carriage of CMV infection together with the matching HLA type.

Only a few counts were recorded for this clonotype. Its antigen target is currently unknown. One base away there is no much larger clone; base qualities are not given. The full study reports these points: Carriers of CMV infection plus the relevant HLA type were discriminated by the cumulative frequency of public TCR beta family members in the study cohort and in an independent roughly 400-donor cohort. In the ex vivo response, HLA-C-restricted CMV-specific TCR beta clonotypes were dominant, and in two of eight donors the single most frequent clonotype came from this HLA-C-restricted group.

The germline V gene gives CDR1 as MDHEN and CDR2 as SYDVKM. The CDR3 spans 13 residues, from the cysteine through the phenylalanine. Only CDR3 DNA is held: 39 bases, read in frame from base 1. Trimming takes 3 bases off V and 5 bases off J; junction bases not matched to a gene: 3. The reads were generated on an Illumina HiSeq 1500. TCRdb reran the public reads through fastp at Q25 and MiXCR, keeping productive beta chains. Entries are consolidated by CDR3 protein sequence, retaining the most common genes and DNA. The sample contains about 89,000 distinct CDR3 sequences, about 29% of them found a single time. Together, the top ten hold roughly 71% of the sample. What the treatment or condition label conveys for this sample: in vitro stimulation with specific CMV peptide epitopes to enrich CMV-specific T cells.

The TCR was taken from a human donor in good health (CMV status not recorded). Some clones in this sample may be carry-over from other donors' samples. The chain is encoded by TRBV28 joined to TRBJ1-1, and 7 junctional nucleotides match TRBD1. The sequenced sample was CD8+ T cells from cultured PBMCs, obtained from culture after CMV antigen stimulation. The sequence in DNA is TGTGCCAGCAGTTTCAGGGGGAGAACTGAAGCTTTCTTT. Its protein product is CASSFRGRTEAFF.